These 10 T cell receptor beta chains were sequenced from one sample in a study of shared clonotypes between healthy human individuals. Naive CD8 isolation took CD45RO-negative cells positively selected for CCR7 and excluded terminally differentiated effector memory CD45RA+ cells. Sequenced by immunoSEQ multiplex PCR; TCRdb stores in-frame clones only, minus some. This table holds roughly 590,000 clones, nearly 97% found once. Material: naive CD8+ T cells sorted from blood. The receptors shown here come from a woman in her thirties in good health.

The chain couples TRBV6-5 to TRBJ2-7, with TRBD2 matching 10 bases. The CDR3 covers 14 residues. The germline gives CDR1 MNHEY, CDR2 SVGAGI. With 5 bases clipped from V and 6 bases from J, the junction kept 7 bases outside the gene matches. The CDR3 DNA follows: TGTGCCAGCAGTCGCCCTAGCGGGAGAGGCGAGCAGTACTTC. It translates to CASSRPSGRGEQYF.

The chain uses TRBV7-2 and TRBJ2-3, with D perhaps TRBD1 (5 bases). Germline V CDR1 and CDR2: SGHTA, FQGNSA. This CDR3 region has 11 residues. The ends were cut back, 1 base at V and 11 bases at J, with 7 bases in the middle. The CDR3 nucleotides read TGTGCCAGCAGCTTAGGGGGCAGGCAGTATTTT. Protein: CASSLGGRQYF.

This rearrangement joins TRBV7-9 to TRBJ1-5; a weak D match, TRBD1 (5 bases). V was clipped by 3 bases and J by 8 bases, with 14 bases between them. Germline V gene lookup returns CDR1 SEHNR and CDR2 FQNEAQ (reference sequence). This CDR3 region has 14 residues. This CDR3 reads CASSLAGSLEPQHF. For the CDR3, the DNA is TGTGCCAGCAGCTTGGCAGGGAGCTTGGAGCCCCAGCATTTT.

The CDR3 sequence is CSVTWDRDTGTSGYLGYQETQYF. CDR3 coding DNA: TGCAGCGTGACTTGGGACAGGGACACCGGGACTAGCGGGTACCTTGGTTACCAAGAGACCCAGTACTTC. The rearrangement links TRBV29-1 to TRBJ2-5; TRBD2 matches 12 bases. Looked up from germline, CDR1 is SQVTM and CDR2 is ANQGSEA. This CDR3 is built from 23 residues. The ends lost 6 bases at V and 0 bases at J; junction bases unmatched: 29.

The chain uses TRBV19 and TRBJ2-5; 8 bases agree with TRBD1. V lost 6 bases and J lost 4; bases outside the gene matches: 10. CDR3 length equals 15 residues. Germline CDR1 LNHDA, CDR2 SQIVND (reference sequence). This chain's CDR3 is CASRRPGTGAETQYF. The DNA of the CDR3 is TGTGCCAGTAGACGCCCCGGGACAGGTGCAGAGACCCAGTACTTC.

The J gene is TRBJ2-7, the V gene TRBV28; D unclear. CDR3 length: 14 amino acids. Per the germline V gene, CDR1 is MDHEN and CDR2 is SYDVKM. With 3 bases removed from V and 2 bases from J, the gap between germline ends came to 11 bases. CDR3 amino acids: CASSFAESAYEQYF. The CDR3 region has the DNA TGTGCCAGCAGTTTCGCAGAGAGCGCCTACGAGCAGTACTTC.

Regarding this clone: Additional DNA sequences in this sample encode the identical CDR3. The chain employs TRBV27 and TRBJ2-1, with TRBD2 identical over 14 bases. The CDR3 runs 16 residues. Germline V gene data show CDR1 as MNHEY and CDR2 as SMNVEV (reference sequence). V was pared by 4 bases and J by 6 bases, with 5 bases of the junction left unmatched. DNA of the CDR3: TGTGCCAGCAGTTACGGGACTAGCGGGAGAGGCAATGAGCAGTTCTTC. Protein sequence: CASSYGTSGRGNEQFF.

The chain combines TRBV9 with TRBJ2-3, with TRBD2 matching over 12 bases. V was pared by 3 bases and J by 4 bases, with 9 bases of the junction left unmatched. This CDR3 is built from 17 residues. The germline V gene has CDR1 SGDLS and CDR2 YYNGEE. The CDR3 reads CASSGRLAGVVADTQYF. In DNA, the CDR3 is TGTGCCAGCAGCGGACGACTAGCGGGAGTGGTAGCAGATACGCAGTATTTT.

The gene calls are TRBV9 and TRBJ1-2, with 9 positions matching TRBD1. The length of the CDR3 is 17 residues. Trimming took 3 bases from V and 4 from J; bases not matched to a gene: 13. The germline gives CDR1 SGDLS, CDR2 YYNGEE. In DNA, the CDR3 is TGTGCCAGCAGCGGGCGGACAGGGGCGCTTGGCCCCTATGGCTACACCTTC. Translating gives CASSGRTGALGPYGYTF.

CDR3: CASSVVPGLAAEEQFF. Written as DNA, the CDR3 is TGTGCCAGTAGTGTGGTGCCGGGACTAGCCGCAGAGGAGCAGTTCTTC. The rearrangement uses TRBV19 and TRBJ2-1; 9 bases agree with TRBD2. Trimming removed 5 bases from V and 10 bases from J; junction bases left unmatched: 15. The CDR3 length is 16 residues. Per germline, CDR1 LNHDA and CDR2 SQIVND (reference sequence).